This is a list of T cell receptor beta chains from one sample in a study of OX40 agonist ivuxolimab in advanced cancers. Produced via immunoSEQ multiplex PCR; TCRdb's table is partial and in-frame only. The sample holds tens of thousands of clones, about 80% seen once. The input for sequencing was CD4+ or CD8+ T cells sorted from blood, taken in a trial of the OX40 agonist ivuxolimab. All receptors come from an adult with an advanced solid tumor such as melanoma, head and neck, liver or kidney cancer. Each CDR3 is given with its conserved first and last residue. Each record gives: V gene, J gene, clone size, D gene, CDR3 protein, CDR3 DNA. D genes are given only for firm matches. The listing skips clone size in some rows; elsewhere it reads once, few, many or a size class.

V: TRBV2
J: TRBJ2-7
size: once
D: -
CDR3: CASRSRDTRRYEQYF
DNA: TGTGCCAGCAGAAGCCGGGACACAAGACGTTACGAGCAGTACTTC

V: TRBV27
J: TRBJ2-7
size: once
D: TRBD2
CDR3: CASRGLAGVPRHEQYF
DNA: TGTGCCAGCCGGGGACTAGCGGGAGTGCCCAGGCACGAGCAGTACTTC

V: TRBV6-1
J: TRBJ2-6
size: -
D: TRBD2
CDR3: CASSGGSLSGANVLTF
DNA: TGTGCCAGCAGTGGCGGGAGTCTCTCTGGGGCCAACGTCCTGACTTTC

V: TRBV10-1
J: TRBJ2-7
size: -
D: -
CDR3: CASSEPGQRNNEQYF
DNA: TGCGCCAGCAGTGAGCCAGGACAGAGGAACAACGAGCAGTACTTC

V: TRBV29-1
J: TRBJ2-3
size: once
D: TRBD1
CDR3: CSANPGPTRGDTQYF
DNA: TGCAGCGCCAACCCCGGGCCTACCAGGGGGGATACGCAGTATTTT

V: TRBV6-5
J: TRBJ2-1
size: -
D: TRBD2
CDR3: CASSALTSGNNEQFF
DNA: TGTGCCAGCAGTGCTCTGACTAGCGGGAACAATGAGCAGTTCTTC

V: TRBV4-3
J: TRBJ1-3
size: -
D: -
CDR3: CASSQDSAPGNTIYF
DNA: TGCGCCAGCAGCCAAGACAGTGCTCCTGGAAACACCATATATTTT

V: TRBV4-3
J: TRBJ2-3
size: once
D: -
CDR3: CASSQDPGGDTDTQYF
DNA: TGCGCCAGCAGCCAAGATCCAGGGGGGGACACAGATACGCAGTATTTT

V: TRBV10-3
J: TRBJ1-4
size: -
D: TRBD1
CDR3: CATRKTGGGDEKLFF
DNA: TGTGCCACCCGGAAAACAGGGGGCGGGGATGAAAAACTGTTTTTT

V: TRBV28
J: TRBJ1-4
size: -
D: -
CDR3: CASRGRQLNEKLFF
DNA: TGTGCCAGCAGGGGGCGGCAGCTTAATGAAAAACTGTTTTTT

V: TRBV12-5
J: TRBJ1-1
size: -
D: -
CDR3: CASGLAGLTEAFF
DNA: TGTGCTAGTGGTTTGGCGGGCCTGACTGAAGCTTTCTTT

V: TRBV6-6
J: TRBJ1-4
size: -
D: TRBD1
CDR3: CASSYSDRGFEKLFF
DNA: TGTGCCAGCAGTTACTCAGACAGGGGTTTTGAAAAACTGTTTTTT

V: TRBV5-1
J: TRBJ1-1
size: few
D: TRBD1
CDR3: CASSRSGTGSEAFF
DNA: TGCGCCAGCAGCCGCTCCGGGACAGGTTCTGAAGCTTTCTTT

V: TRBV7-2
J: TRBJ1-5
size: -
D: -
CDR3: CASSLHTSGSNQPQHF
DNA: TGTGCCAGCAGCTTACACACGTCAGGTAGCAATCAGCCCCAGCATTTT

V: TRBV9
J: TRBJ1-4
size: -
D: -
CDR3: CASSVRPGDEKLFF
DNA: TGTGCCAGCAGCGTGAGGCCGGGAGATGAAAAACTGTTTTTT

V: TRBV7-2
J: TRBJ2-3
size: few
D: -
CDR3: CASSFKNGADTQYF
DNA: TGTGCCAGCAGCTTTAAGAATGGCGCAGATACGCAGTATTTT

V: TRBV2
J: TRBJ2-3
size: -
D: TRBD1
CDR3: CASPSGTASTDTQYF
DNA: TGTGCCAGCCCTAGTGGGACAGCGAGCACAGATACGCAGTATTTT

V: TRBV5-1
J: TRBJ2-5
size: -
D: -
CDR3: CASSLSGPWETQYF
DNA: TGCGCCAGCAGCCTGTCGGGCCCGTGGGAGACCCAGTACTTC

V: TRBV2
J: TRBJ2-7
size: -
D: -
CDR3: CATRPSTGWEQYF
DNA: TGTGCCACCAGGCCTTCGACGGGATGGGAGCAGTACTTC

V: TRBV19
J: TRBJ2-1
size: once
D: TRBD2
CDR3: CASSIAPGTSLGNEQFF
DNA: TGTGCCAGTAGTATAGCCCCCGGGACTAGTCTAGGCAATGAGCAGTTCTTC

V: TRBV7-2
J: TRBJ2-7
size: -
D: -
CDR3: CASSLDSAAYEQYF
DNA: TGTGCCAGCAGCTTAGATAGCGCCGCCTACGAGCAGTACTTC

V: TRBV2
J: TRBJ1-1
size: -
D: -
CDR3: CAPWGVPEAFF
DNA: TGTGCCCCCTGGGGGGTCCCTGAAGCTTTCTTT

V: TRBV5-1
J: TRBJ2-5
size: -
D: -
CDR3: CASSETGSQETQYF
DNA: TGCGCCAGCAGCGAAACAGGGAGCCAAGAGACCCAGTACTTC

V: TRBV27
J: TRBJ1-1
size: -
D: -
CDR3: CASSLSGSTEAFF
DNA: TGTGCCAGCAGTTTATCTGGGAGCACTGAAGCTTTCTTT

V: TRBV19
J: TRBJ2-1
size: -
D: TRBD2
CDR3: CASSRREGLNNEQFF
DNA: TGTGCCAGTAGTCGGCGGGAGGGACTTAACAATGAGCAGTTCTTC

V: TRBV5-5
J: TRBJ1-1
size: -
D: -
CDR3: CASSLETGRGAGGTVKAFF
DNA: TGTGCCAGCAGCTTGGAGACGGGTCGAGGGGCCGGGGGAACCGTTAAAGCTTTCTTT

V: TRBV29-1
J: TRBJ1-1
size: -
D: -
CDR3: CSVESVNTEAFF
DNA: TGCAGCGTTGAGAGCGTGAACACTGAAGCTTTCTTT

V: TRBV30
J: TRBJ2-7
size: -
D: -
CDR3: CAWSVSAYEQYF
DNA: TGTGCCTGGAGTGTGTCGGCCTACGAGCAGTACTTC

V: TRBV4-3
J: TRBJ2-3
size: -
D: TRBD2
CDR3: CASSRSWLAGRDEDTQYF
DNA: TGCGCCAGCAGCCGAAGTTGGCTAGCGGGACGGGATGAAGATACGCAGTATTTT

V: TRBV10-2
J: TRBJ2-7
size: -
D: -
CDR3: CASRLSKGTYEQYF
DNA: TGCGCCAGCAGGCTCAGCAAAGGGACCTACGAGCAGTACTTC

V: TRBV28
J: TRBJ2-7
size: -
D: TRBD1
CDR3: CASSYGGDRAYEQYF
DNA: TGTGCCAGCAGTTATGGGGGGGACAGGGCGTACGAGCAGTACTTC

V: TRBV29-1
J: TRBJ1-2
size: -
D: TRBD1
CDR3: CSADRDYGYTF
DNA: TGCAGCGCTGACAGGGACTATGGCTACACCTTC

V: TRBV28
J: TRBJ1-3
size: once
D: -
CDR3: CASSSPPSSGNTIYF
DNA: TGTGCCAGCAGTTCCCCCCCCTCTAGTGGAAACACCATATATTTT

V: TRBV27
J: TRBJ2-1
size: -
D: TRBD2
CDR3: CASRNFGLAASEQFF
DNA: TGTGCCAGCAGGAATTTTGGACTAGCGGCCAGTGAGCAGTTCTTC

V: TRBV2
J: TRBJ2-3
size: few
D: -
CDR3: CASSEALGNTQYF
DNA: TGTGCCAGCAGTGAAGCGCTTGGTAATACGCAGTATTTT

V: TRBV5-1
J: TRBJ1-2
size: -
D: TRBD1
CDR3: CASSLETGEANYGYTF
DNA: TGCGCCAGCAGCTTGGAAACAGGGGAAGCTAACTATGGCTACACCTTC

V: TRBV5-4
J: TRBJ2-3
size: -
D: TRBD2
CDR3: CASSLGVRPSGTDTQYF
DNA: TGTGCCAGCAGCTTGGGGGTGAGGCCTAGCGGAACGGATACGCAGTATTTT

V: TRBV6-6
J: TRBJ2-3
size: -
D: TRBD2
CDR3: CASSYPGTSGKDTQYF
DNA: TGTGCCAGCAGTTATCCCGGGACTAGCGGGAAAGATACGCAGTATTTT

V: TRBV6-4
J: TRBJ2-1
size: -
D: -
CDR3: CASRMTGGYEQFF
DNA: TGTGCCAGCAGAATGACGGGTGGGTATGAGCAGTTCTTC

V: TRBV28
J: TRBJ2-6
size: -
D: TRBD1
CDR3: CASSLHAATGLSGANVLTF
DNA: TGTGCCAGCAGTTTACACGCCGCGACAGGGCTCTCTGGGGCCAACGTCCTGACTTTC

V: TRBV5-1
J: TRBJ2-2
size: -
D: -
CDR3: CASRRVEVNTGELFF
DNA: TGCGCCAGCAGGCGGGTAGAAGTGAACACCGGGGAGCTGTTTTTT

V: TRBV5-1
J: TRBJ2-7
size: -
D: -
CDR3: CASSLEDGTYEQYF
DNA: TGCGCCAGCAGCTTGGAAGACGGAACCTACGAGCAGTACTTC

V: TRBV15
J: TRBJ2-2
size: -
D: -
CDR3: CATSRDPLRTSRELFF
DNA: TGTGCCACCAGCAGAGATCCGCTACGAACAAGCCGGGAGCTGTTTTTT

V: TRBV27
J: TRBJ2-7
size: -
D: -
CDR3: CASSLSGDAYYEQYF
DNA: TGTGCCAGCAGTTTATCGGGGGACGCATACTACGAGCAGTACTTC

V: TRBV5-4
J: TRBJ2-3
size: -
D: -
CDR3: CASSPGLAPDTQYF
DNA: TGTGCCAGCAGCCCGGGCCTGGCCCCGGATACGCAGTATTTT

V: TRBV11-3
J: TRBJ2-5
size: -
D: -
CDR3: CASSSTPAGETQYF
DNA: TGTGCCAGCAGCTCCACCCCCGCCGGGGAGACCCAGTACTTC

V: TRBV6-5
J: TRBJ2-7
size: once
D: -
CDR3: CASTPAGEYEQYF
DNA: TGTGCCAGCACCCCGGCCGGGGAGTACGAGCAGTACTTC

V: TRBV21-1
J: TRBJ1-2
size: -
D: -
CDR3: CASPTPGRNGYTF
DNA: TGTGCCAGCCCCACGCCAGGGCGGAATGGCTACACCTTC